The 25 T cell receptor beta chains in this list originate from one sample, sequenced in a study of blood T cell repertoires in COVID-19. The protocol was immunoSEQ multiplex PCR, while the TCRdb copy is restricted to in-frame clones and leaves out a portion. The table includes 55,000 to 70,000 clones, around 90% detected once. The sequencing input was peripheral blood. Receptors originate from a man aged 40-55 years with COVID-19, enrolled during active disease.

The J gene is TRBJ1-5, the V gene TRBV5-4; 7 bases align to TRBD1. Per germline, CDR1 SGHNT and CDR2 YYREEE (reference sequence). With 2 bases clipped from V and 0 bases from J, the junction kept 14 bases outside the gene matches. The CDR3 is made up of 19 amino acids. In DNA, the CDR3 is TGTGCCAGCAGCTTACCCCCGGGACAGTGGGGTCATAGCAATCAGCCCCAGCATTTT. Translation gives CASSLPPGQWGHSNQPQHF.

The rearrangement joins TRBV5-1 to TRBJ2-7, with 7 bases fitting TRBD1. V trimming: 7 bases; J trimming: 3 bases; junction bases outside the gene matches: 7. CDR3 length equals 13 residues. Looked up from germline, CDR1 is SGHRS and CDR2 is YFSETQ. The CDR3 region has the DNA TGCGCCAGCGGCTCGGGACAGAGCTACGAGCAGTACTTC. Translating it yields CASGSGQSYEQYF.

This clone was seen only once. The chain employs TRBV5-5 and TRBJ2-4, with TRBD2 as a possible D gene (5 bases). The ends were cut back, 0 bases at V and 0 bases at J, with 13 bases in the middle. From germline, CDR1 is SGHKS and CDR2 YYEKEE (reference sequence). The length of the CDR3 is 17 residues. The CDR3 protein is CASSLAGLGLAKNIQYF. DNA for the CDR3: TGTGCCAGCAGCTTGGCCGGGTTAGGACTAGCCAAAAACATTCAGTACTTC.

The gene calls are TRBV30 and TRBJ1-3; TRBD1 is a possible D gene (5 bases). V was pared by 4 bases and J by 4 bases, with 11 bases between. Looked up from germline, CDR1 is GTSNPN and CDR2 is SVGIG (reference sequence). The CDR3 has 13 residues. CDR3 nucleotide sequence: TGTGCCTGGATAAGGGGTGCCGGAAACACCATATATTTT. Translating gives CAWIRGAGNTIYF.

This chain uses TRBV6-5 with TRBJ1-5; 9 nucleotides line up with TRBD1. The CDR3 has 14 amino acids. CDR1 and CDR2 (germline): MNHEY, SVGAGI. V dropped 6 bases and J dropped 5; count of bases not matched to a gene: 5. CDR3 protein: CASRPDRGDQPQHF. For the CDR3, the DNA is TGTGCCAGCAGACCAGACAGGGGGGATCAGCCCCAGCATTTT.

The chain couples TRBV5-1 to TRBJ2-1, with 13 bases aligning to TRBD2. Germline V gives CDR1 SGHRS, CDR2 YFSETQ. J lost 10 bases, V lost 2 bases, and 3 bases had no gene match. The CDR3 runs 14 residues. CDR3 amino acids: CASSFRGLAGEQFF. CDR3 DNA: TGCGCCAGCAGCTTTCGGGGACTAGCGGGGGAGCAGTTCTTC. Full variable domain (rest looked up from reference TRBV5-1 and TRBJ2-1): KAGVTQTPRYLIKTRGQQVTLSCSPISGHRSVSWYQQTPGQGLQFLFEYFSETQRNKGNFPGRFSGRQFSNSRSEMNVSTLELGDSALYLCASSFRGLAGEQFFGPGTRLTVL.

V usage is TRBV2 and J usage is TRBJ2-2; D gene ambiguous. Trimming pared 6 bases from V and 6 bases from J, leaving 11 bases between. There are 13 residues in the CDR3. Germline V gene lookup returns CDR1 SNHLY and CDR2 FYNNEI. Here the CDR3 reads CASRPTWAGELFF. DNA for the CDR3: TGTGCCAGCAGGCCGACTTGGGCCGGGGAGCTGTTTTTT.

The CDR3 region has the DNA TGTGCCACTACCCTGGGGGGTCCTAGCTCCTACGAGCAGTACTTC. Translation gives CATTLGGPSSYEQYF. The rearrangement uses TRBV5-6 and TRBJ2-7, with TRBD2 as a possible D gene (6 bases). CDR1 SGHDT and CDR2 YYEEEE come from the germline V gene. The CDR3 is made up of 15 amino acids. Trimming removed 9 bases at V and 0 bases at J, with 19 bases between. The full variable domain, completed using reference TRBV5-6 and TRBJ2-7, is DAGVTQSPTHLIKTRGQQVTLRCSPKSGHDTVSWYQQALGQGPQFIFQYYEEEERQRGNFPDRFSGHQFPNYSSELNVNALLLGDSALYLCATTLGGPSSYEQYFGPGTRLTVT.

This clone was detected a few times. This chain connects TRBV6-1 to TRBJ1-2; D remains ambiguous. The V gene's germline CDR1 is MNHNS and CDR2 SASEGT. V lost 1 base and J 4 bases, leaving 13 bases between the germline ends. The CDR3 consists of 15 residues. The CDR3 sequence is CASSEGVTQPYGYTF. The CDR3 bases are TGTGCCAGCAGTGAAGGCGTCACCCAACCCTATGGCTACACCTTC.

The genes are TRBV27 and TRBJ2-3; maybe TRBD1 (6 bases). CDR3 length: 13 amino acids. Germline V gene sequence: CDR1 MNHEY, CDR2 SMNVEV (reference sequence). Trimming cost V 10 bases and J 4 bases, with 15 bases left between them. Here the CDR3 DNA reads TGTGCCACCAGGACTTCAGGGGCAGATACGCAGTATTTT. Amino acid sequence: CATRTSGADTQYF.

The V and J genes are TRBV5-1 and TRBJ1-3, with 7 positions matching TRBD1. Germline CDR1 and CDR2: SGHRS and YFSETQ. Trimming at V came to 0 bases and at J to 0 bases, leaving 6 bases not matched to a gene. This CDR3 is built from 17 residues. The CDR3 coding sequence is TGCGCCAGCAGCTTGGAACAGGGGCGAAGCTCTGGAAACACCATATATTTT. It is translated as CASSLEQGRSSGNTIYF.

V and J are TRBV7-2 and TRBJ2-1, with D maybe TRBD2 (6 bases). Trimming cost V 1 base and J 4 bases, with 8 bases left between them. CDR1 is SGHTA, CDR2 FQGNSA, per germline. The CDR3 consists of 14 residues. This chain's CDR3 is CASSLGGRYNEQFF. CDR3 sequence (DNA): TGTGCCAGCAGCTTAGGGGGGAGGTACAATGAGCAGTTCTTC.

V and J are TRBV6-6 and TRBJ1-1; no firm D call. Germline V CDR1 and CDR2: MNHNY, SVGAGI (reference sequence). The CDR3 is 12 amino acids. The V end lost 4 bases, the J end lost 9 bases, and 12 bases lay between the germline ends. CDR3 loop: CASSSSGIQAFF. As DNA, the CDR3 is TGTGCCAGCAGTTCTTCCGGGATACAAGCTTTCTTT.

The chain has TRBV19 and TRBJ2-7; TRBD2 matches 15 bases. Germline loops: CDR1 LNHDA, CDR2 SQIVND (reference sequence). The CDR3 consists of 19 residues. V lost 2 bases, J lost 2 bases, and 10 bases stayed unmatched. The CDR3 protein is CASSIRSGTSGGLTYEQYF. The DNA of the CDR3 is TGTGCCAGTAGTATAAGGTCGGGGACTAGCGGGGGGCTCACCTACGAGCAGTACTTC.

The chain carries TRBV3-1 (or the pseudogene TRBV3-2) and TRBJ2-1; D might be TRBD2 (6 bases). Germline V gives CDR1 LGHDT, CDR2 YNNKEL (reference sequence). Trimming took off 1 base at V and 10 bases at J, with 11 bases between the two ends. This CDR3 is 13 amino acids long. This CDR3 is CASSQGGVTEQFF. CDR3 in DNA: TGTGCCAGCAGCCAAGGGGGGGTGACAGAGCAGTTCTTC.

The V gene is TRBV18, the J gene TRBJ2-5; D remains unclear. The CDR3 has 13 residues. The V end lost 0 bases, the J end lost 5 bases, and 7 bases lay between the germline ends. Germline loops: CDR1 KGHSH, CDR2 LQKENI. The CDR3 is CASSPPRYETQYF. The CDR3 DNA reads as TGTGCCAGCTCACCACCCAGATACGAGACCCAGTACTTC. Full variable domain (missing parts from reference TRBV18 and TRBJ2-5): NAGVMQNPRHLVRRRGQEARLRCSPMKGHSHVYWYRQLPEEGLKFMVYLQKENIIDESGMPKERFSAEFPKEGPSILRIQQVVRGDSAAYFCASSPPRYETQYFGPGTRLLVL.

The chain carries TRBV6-1 and TRBJ2-7, with a tentative D call TRBD1 (5 bases). The CDR3 runs 14 residues. Per germline, CDR1 MNHNS and CDR2 SASEGT. V was shortened by 3 bases and J by 2 bases, with 11 bases between the two germline ends. CDR3 protein: CASSDKTEPYEQYF. CDR3 DNA: TGTGCCAGCAGTGACAAGACAGAACCCTACGAGCAGTACTTC.

This rearrangement joins TRBV19 to TRBJ2-2; D is perhaps TRBD1 (6 bases). Trimming shortened V by 5 bases and J by 6 bases, and 16 bases separated the two germline ends. This CDR3 has 15 amino acids. CDR1 LNHDA and CDR2 SQIVND come from the germline V gene (reference sequence). The CDR3 coding sequence is TGTGCCAGTAGTCCCCGACAGGCTTCCCCCGGGGAGCTGTTTTTT. Residues: CASSPRQASPGELFF.

The chain combines TRBV10-3 with TRBJ1-1, with D hard to call. V lost 11 bases and J lost 1, with 14 bases in between. Looked up from germline, CDR1 is ENHRY and CDR2 is SYGVKD. The CDR3 runs 13 residues. In nucleotides, the CDR3 is TGTGCCGCGGAGGAACAGAGGAACACTGAAGCTTTCTTT. Protein sequence: CAAEEQRNTEAFF.

This chain connects TRBV19 to TRBJ2-1, with D hard to call. This CDR3 spans 12 amino acids. CDR1 and CDR2 from the germline V gene are LNHDA and SQIVND (reference sequence). V was pared by 4 bases and J by 5 bases, with 6 bases between. CDR3: CASSKLNNEQFF. CDR3 bases: TGTGCCAGTAGTAAGCTCAACAATGAGCAGTTCTTC.

This sequence joins TRBV5-5 and TRBJ1-2; a weak D match, TRBD1 (6 bases). The CDR3 runs 17 residues. V was clipped by 0 bases and J by 4 bases, with 19 bases between them. CDR1 and CDR2 from the germline V gene are SGHKS and YYEKEE (reference sequence). The DNA of the CDR3 is TGTGCCAGCAGCTTGGCCTCCGGGACACCTCATACCTATGGCTACACCTTC. Translated: CASSLASGTPHTYGYTF.

The chain combines TRBV7-6 with TRBJ2-1, with TRBD1 identical over 7 bases. Germline lookup yields CDR1 SGHVS and CDR2 FNYEAQ. J lost 4 bases, V lost 0 bases, and 3 bases had no gene match. The CDR3 covers 15 residues. CDR3 residues: CASSLAPGQYNEQFF. The CDR3 DNA sequence: TGTGCCAGCAGCTTAGCTCCGGGACAGTACAATGAGCAGTTCTTC. The variable domain in full, with the rest retrieved from reference TRBV7-6 and TRBJ2-1, is GAGVSQSPRYKVTKRGQDVALRCDPISGHVSLYWYRQALGQGPEFLTYFNYEAQQDKSGLPNDRFSAERPEGSISTLTIQRTEQRDSAMYRCASSLAPGQYNEQFFGPGTRLTVL.

The chain employs TRBV5-1 and TRBJ2-3; D gene ambiguous. V shed 0 bases and J shed 0 bases, with 8 bases lying between them. CDR3 length equals 15 residues. CDR1 and CDR2 (germline): SGHRS, YFSETQ. CDR3 sequence (DNA): TGCGCCAGCAGCTTGGAGATTACTAGCACAGATACGCAGTATTTT. The encoded protein is CASSLEITSTDTQYF.

This chain joins TRBV5-6 and TRBJ2-5; D is perhaps TRBD2 (6 bases). The CDR3 runs to 13 residues. Germline loops: CDR1 SGHDT, CDR2 YYEEEE. With 4 bases removed from V and 5 bases from J, the gap between germline ends came to 12 bases. CDR3 loop: CASSRREWETQYF. Written as DNA, the CDR3 is TGTGCCAGCAGCCGGAGGGAATGGGAGACCCAGTACTTC.

This chain uses TRBV7-9 with TRBJ1-2; D is undetermined. Trimming removed 1 base at V and 12 bases at J, with 12 bases between. CDR1 is SEHNR, CDR2 FQNEAQ, per germline (reference sequence). The CDR3 is 12 amino acids. CDR3 bases: TGTGCCAGCAGCTTAGAAGCGCGCCGGAACACCTTC. As protein: CASSLEARRNTF.